This T cell receptor beta chain was recorded in a study of shared clonotypes between healthy human individuals. At the level of the study: The study enrolled a couple of women and three men aged 18 to 49. CD4 naive and CD4 memory each took three plates per donor, while CD8 naive took two and CD8 memory one.

The length of the CDR3 is 14 residues. Trimming took off 8 bases at V and 0 bases at J, with 13 bases between the two ends. Germline-derived CDR1 and CDR2 are MNHEY and SMNVEV (reference sequence). Samples underwent the assay at deep level. TCRdb's table, derived via immunoSEQ multiplex PCR, lists solely in-frame clones and lacks some. The sample records 2 million to 2.5 million clones, roughly 91% being singletons. CD45RO-negative cells were positively selected for CCR7, leaving out terminally differentiated effector memory CD45RA+ cells. This clonotype was obtained from a man aged 18 to 30 in good health. Some clones in this sample may be carry-over from other donors' samples. V and J are TRBV27 and TRBJ1-1; a weak D match, TRBD1 (5 bases). Sequenced: naive CD8+ T cells from PBMCs. The CDR3, as DNA: TGTGCCAGCGTATCTCGGGGGGTGAACACTGAAGCTTTCTTT. Protein: CASVSRGVNTEAFF.